One and the same sample provided the 22 T cell receptor beta chains below, sequenced in a study of long-term antiretroviral therapy in people with HIV. Runs used v3.0 of the immunoSEQ assay and were done at survey level. Libraries were prepared by immunoSEQ multiplex PCR; TCRdb keeps only in-frame clonotypes and omits some of them. The sample yields fewer than 30,000 clones, approximately 83% seen once. Material: unsorted PBMCs, obtained 2.7 to 2.9 years after starting antiretroviral therapy. All receptors derive from a man aged 25 to 40 with HIV.

This clone was detected a few times. V gene TRBV2 combines with J gene TRBJ2-1; the D is unclear. This CDR3 region has 15 residues. Trimming pared 2 bases from V and 6 bases from J, leaving 14 bases between. Germline-derived CDR1 and CDR2 are SNHLY and FYNNEI. The DNA of the CDR3 is TGTGCCAGCAGTGAAAGGATCATAACCGGCAATGAGCAGTTCTTC. Translation: CASSERIITGNEQFF.

V gene TRBV5-4 combines with J gene TRBJ2-7; a possible D gene is TRBD1 (6 bases). Germline loops: CDR1 SGHNT, CDR2 YYREEE (reference sequence). Trimming removed 0 bases from V and 3 bases from J, with 7 bases in between. The CDR3 covers 13 residues. DNA for the CDR3: TGTGCCAGCAGCTTGGACAGGGTCTACGAGCAGTACTTC. Its translation: CASSLDRVYEQYF. Filled out from reference TRBV5-4 and TRBJ2-7, the complete variable domain reads ETGVTQSPTHLIKTRGQQVTLRCSSQSGHNTVSWYQQALGQGPQFIFQYYREEENGRGNFPPRFSGLQFPNYSSELNVNALELDDSALYLCASSLDRVYEQYFGPGTRLTVT.

Here the CDR3 DNA reads TGTGCCAGCAGTTCCTTGAGAAAAACTAATGAAAAACTGTTTTTT. It yields the protein CASSSLRKTNEKLFF. V is TRBV28 and J is TRBJ1-4; D unresolved. V lost 4 bases to trimming and J lost 1 base, with 10 bases between them. The CDR3 has 15 residues. Per germline, CDR1 MDHEN and CDR2 SYDVKM. The full variable domain, rest sourced from reference TRBV28 and TRBJ1-4, is DVKVTQSSRYLVKRTGEKVFLECVQDMDHENMFWYRQDPGLGLRLIYFSYDVKMKEKGDIPEGYSVSREKKERFSLILESASTNQTSMYLCASSSLRKTNEKLFFGSGTQLSVL.

The chain is built from TRBV7-8 and TRBJ1-2, with a tentative D call TRBD1 (5 bases). V lost 5 bases and J lost 4, with 14 bases in between. Germline V lookup: CDR1 SGHVS, CDR2 FQNEAQ. The CDR3 is 14 residues long. The CDR3 sequence is CASSIGGRGYGYTF. The CDR3 DNA reads as TGTGCCAGCAGCATCGGGGGACGTGGCTATGGCTACACCTTC. Based on the CDR3 plus reference TRBV7-8 and TRBJ1-2, the full variable domain is GAGVSQSPRYKVAKRGQDVALRCDPISGHVSLFWYQQALGQGPEFLTYFQNEAQLDKSGLPSDRFFAERPEGSVSTLKIQRTQQEDSAVYLCASSIGGRGYGYTFGSGTRLTVV.

A single count supports this clone. The gene calls are TRBV28 and TRBJ1-3, with 7 positions matching TRBD1. The CDR3 is made up of 14 amino acids. Germline V gene sequence: CDR1 MDHEN, CDR2 SYDVKM. J gave up 3 bases and V 6 bases, and 5 bases lay outside the gene matches. The CDR3 region has the DNA TGTGCCAGCAGAAAGACAGGGATTGGAAACACCATATATTTT. This translates into CASRKTGIGNTIYF.

The V gene is TRBV28, the J gene TRBJ2-3; TRBD2 agrees at 8 bases. In germline, CDR1 is MDHEN, CDR2 SYDVKM. The length of the CDR3 is 15 residues. V was clipped by 7 bases and J by 4 bases; unmatched bases: 10. CDR3 amino acids: CASTQSGSLPDTQYF. The CDR3 region has the DNA TGTGCCAGCACCCAGAGCGGGAGTCTCCCAGATACGCAGTATTTT.

The chain employs TRBV7-6 and TRBJ2-7; D is possibly TRBD2 (5 bases). This CDR3 spans 15 amino acids. CDR1 SGHVS and CDR2 FNYEAQ come from the germline V gene. Trimming cost V 2 bases and J 7 bases, with 18 bases left between them. The DNA of the CDR3 is TGTGCCAGCAGCTTACCGGCGAAGGACTTGGGGGAGCAGTACTTC. Translating gives CASSLPAKDLGEQYF.

The chain carries TRBV2 and TRBJ2-1, with unresolved D. The V gene's germline CDR1 is SNHLY and CDR2 FYNNEI. The CDR3 totals 10 residues. V shed 7 bases and J shed 3 bases, with 1 base lying between them. CDR3 DNA sequence: TGTGCCAGCAACTACAATGAGCAGTTCTTC. Its translation is CASNYNEQFF. Drawing the rest from reference TRBV2 and TRBJ2-1, the complete variable domain is EPEVTQTPSHQVTQMGQEVILRCVPISNHLYFYWYRQILGQKVEFLVSFYNNEISEKSEIFDDQFSVERPDGSNFTLKIRSTKLEDSAMYFCASNYNEQFFGPGTRLTVL.

This clone was seen more than once but under ten times. The gene calls are TRBV7-2 and TRBJ2-7, with a possible D match to TRBD2 (6 bases). This CDR3 is 15 amino acids long. The germline V gene encodes CDR1 SGHTA and CDR2 FQGNSA. V lost 1 base and J lost 2, with 12 bases in between. Written as DNA, the CDR3 is TGTGCCAGCAGCTTAGTGCGGGATCCCGCCTACGAGCAGTACTTC. Translated: CASSLVRDPAYEQYF.

The rearrangement links TRBV7-2 to TRBJ1-1; no firm D call. V lost 3 bases and J lost 4, with 12 bases in between. The CDR3 is 14 residues long. Per the germline V gene, CDR1 is SGHTA and CDR2 is FQGNSA. Here the CDR3 DNA reads TGTGCCAGCAGCTTGGCGGGTCTCGGCACTGAAGCTTTCTTT. Protein: CASSLAGLGTEAFF.

The V and J genes are TRBV28 and TRBJ2-4, with a weak D call TRBD2 (6 bases). The V gene's germline CDR1 is MDHEN and CDR2 SYDVKM. The CDR3 totals 15 residues. V was pared by 4 bases and J by 6 bases, with 16 bases between. CDR3 DNA sequence: TGTGCCAGCAGTTCCAGACAGTTGGGGGGAAACATTCAGTACTTC. Protein: CASSSRQLGGNIQYF.

The rearrangement uses TRBV9 and TRBJ2-3; D remains ambiguous. Looked up from germline, CDR1 is SGDLS and CDR2 is YYNGEE. V lost 2 bases to trimming and J lost 2 bases, with 6 bases between them. CDR3 length: 13 residues. The CDR3 protein is CASSVAVTDTQYF. The CDR3 DNA follows: TGTGCCAGCAGCGTGGCGGTCACAGATACGCAGTATTTT.

The gene calls are TRBV5-1 and TRBJ1-1, with 7 bases matching TRBD1. V was clipped by 1 base and J by 1 base; unmatched bases: 4. The V gene's germline CDR1 is SGHRS and CDR2 YFSETQ. This CDR3 comprises 15 residues. The CDR3 protein is CASSLRDSSNTEAFF. CDR3 nucleotides: TGCGCCAGCAGCTTGCGGGACAGCTCGAACACTGAAGCTTTCTTT.

This rearrangement joins TRBV7-2 to TRBJ2-6; D gene uncertain. Germline CDR1 is SGHTA and CDR2 is FQGNSA. The CDR3 has 15 residues. The V and J ends lost 5 bases and 3 bases respectively, with 11 bases between them. The CDR3 spells CASSLRGRGANVLTF. The DNA for the CDR3 is TGTGCCAGCAGCCTTCGAGGCCGTGGGGCCAACGTCCTGACTTTC.

The gene calls are TRBV5-1 and TRBJ1-6; 9 nucleotides line up with TRBD1. The junction had 6 bases not matched to a gene; V was cut back by 3 bases and J by 8 bases. This CDR3 region has 15 residues. Looked up from germline, CDR1 is SGHRS and CDR2 is YFSETQ. As DNA, the CDR3 is TGCGCCAGCAGCTGGGGGGACAGGGAACATTCACCCCTCCACTTT. This encodes CASSWGDREHSPLHF.

The chain links TRBV5-6 to TRBJ2-1, with D perhaps matching TRBD1 or TRBD2 (6 bases each). CDR1 and CDR2 (germline): SGHDT, YYEEEE. Trimming took off 5 bases at V and 6 bases at J, with 18 bases between the two ends. This CDR3 has 15 amino acids. The CDR3 DNA is TGTGCCAGCAGGCCAGTCGGGGGCCGGTCCAATGAGCAGTTCTTC. Translating it yields CASRPVGGRSNEQFF.

This clone occurred a few times. The V call is TRBV30, the J call TRBJ2-7, with TRBD1 as a possible D gene (6 bases). The CDR3 extends over 13 amino acids. The V end lost 4 bases, the J end lost 3 bases, and 13 bases lay between the germline ends. The germline V gene has CDR1 GTSNPN and CDR2 SVGIG (reference sequence). The CDR3 region has the DNA TGTGCCTGGAAGGGGGATTATTACTACGAGCAGTACTTC. Translated: CAWKGDYYYEQYF.

This chain joins TRBV6-5 and TRBJ1-5; TRBD1 might be the D (6 bases). Trimming removed 5 bases at V and 0 bases at J, with 11 bases between. Germline V lookup: CDR1 MNHEY, CDR2 SVGAGI. The CDR3 totals 15 residues. CDR3 loop: CASSRDKYSNQPQHF. The CDR3 region has the DNA TGTGCCAGCAGTCGGGACAAATATAGCAATCAGCCCCAGCATTTT.

This clone was seen a handful of times. This rearrangement joins TRBV2 to TRBJ1-4; D gene unclear. V lost 6 bases to trimming and J lost 7 bases, with 12 bases between them. The CDR3 loop spans 13 amino acids. CDR1 and CDR2 from the germline V gene are SNHLY and FYNNEI. The CDR3 loop reads CASSARAVEKLFF. CDR3 in DNA: TGTGCCAGCAGCGCAAGGGCTGTTGAAAAACTGTTTTTT.

This clone was observed a few times. The rearrangement joins TRBV6-4 to TRBJ2-1; 10 bases align to TRBD2. The trim removed 6 bases at V and 4 bases at J, leaving 6 bases unmatched. CDR1 MRHNA and CDR2 SNTAGT come from the germline V gene. The CDR3 loop spans 15 amino acids. As DNA, the CDR3 is TGTGCCAGCAGCGTACTAGCGGGACAATACAATGAGCAGTTCTTC. This gives the protein CASSVLAGQYNEQFF.

In its sample, this clone was seen once. The V call is TRBV4-1, the J call TRBJ1-4; 7 nucleotides agree with TRBD1. V lost 2 bases and J lost 7; bases outside the gene matches: 10. CDR3 size: 16 residues. In germline, CDR1 is MGHRA, CDR2 YSYEKL. Written as DNA, the CDR3 is TGCGCCAGCAGCCAATTAGGGACAGTCATGATTGAAAAACTGTTTTTT. Amino acid sequence: CASSQLGTVMIEKLFF.

V gene TRBV5-1 combines with J gene TRBJ2-1, with 7 bases aligning to TRBD1. The germline V gene has CDR1 SGHRS and CDR2 YFSETQ. This CDR3 has 14 amino acids. The V gene end was trimmed by 4 bases and the J gene end by 6 bases; junction bases not matched to a gene: 7. The CDR3 region has the DNA TGCGCCAGCAGCCCAAGGGACAGAACCAATGAGCAGTTCTTC. Translated, it gives CASSPRDRTNEQFF.